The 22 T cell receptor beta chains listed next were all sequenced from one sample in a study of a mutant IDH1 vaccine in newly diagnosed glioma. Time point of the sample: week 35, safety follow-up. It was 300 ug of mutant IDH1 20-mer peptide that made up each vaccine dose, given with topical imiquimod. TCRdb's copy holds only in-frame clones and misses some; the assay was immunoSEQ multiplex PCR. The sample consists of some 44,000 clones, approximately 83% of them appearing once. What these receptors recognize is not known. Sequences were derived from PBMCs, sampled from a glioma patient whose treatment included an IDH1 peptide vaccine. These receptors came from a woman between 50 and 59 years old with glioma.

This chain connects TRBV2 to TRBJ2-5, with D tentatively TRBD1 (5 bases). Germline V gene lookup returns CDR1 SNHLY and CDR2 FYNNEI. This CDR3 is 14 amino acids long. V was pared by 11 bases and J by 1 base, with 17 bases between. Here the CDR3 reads CARQSRQSQETQYF. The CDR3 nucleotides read TGTGCCCGACAATCTAGACAGTCCCAAGAGACCCAGTACTTC.

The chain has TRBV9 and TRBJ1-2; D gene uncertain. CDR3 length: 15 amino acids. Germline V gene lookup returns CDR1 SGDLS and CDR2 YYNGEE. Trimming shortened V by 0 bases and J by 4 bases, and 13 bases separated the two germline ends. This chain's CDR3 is CASSVDRGSRYGYTF. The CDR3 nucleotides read TGTGCCAGCAGCGTAGACCGGGGATCGCGCTATGGCTACACCTTC.

CDR3 protein: CASSLVLARGVGELFF. CDR3 in DNA: TGTGCCAGCAGCTTAGTCCTAGCGAGGGGTGTCGGGGAGCTGTTTTTT. The V call is TRBV7-6, the J call TRBJ2-2; tentatively, D is TRBD2 (6 bases). CDR3 length equals 16 residues. From germline, CDR1 is SGHVS and CDR2 FNYEAQ. Trimming left V 1 base short and J 7 bases short, with 16 bases between.

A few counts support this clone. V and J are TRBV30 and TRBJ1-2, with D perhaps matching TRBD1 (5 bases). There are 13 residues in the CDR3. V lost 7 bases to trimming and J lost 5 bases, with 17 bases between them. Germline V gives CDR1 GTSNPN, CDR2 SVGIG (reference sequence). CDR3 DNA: TGTGCCTCCCACAGGCAACTAGCATATGGCTACACCTTC. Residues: CASHRQLAYGYTF.

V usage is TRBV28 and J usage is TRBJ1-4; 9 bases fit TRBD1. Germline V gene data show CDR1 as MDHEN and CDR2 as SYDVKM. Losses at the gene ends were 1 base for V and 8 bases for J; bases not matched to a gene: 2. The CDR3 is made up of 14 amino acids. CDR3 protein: CASSLSTGGEKLFF. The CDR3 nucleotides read TGTGCCAGCAGTTTATCTACAGGGGGCGAAAAACTGTTTTTT.

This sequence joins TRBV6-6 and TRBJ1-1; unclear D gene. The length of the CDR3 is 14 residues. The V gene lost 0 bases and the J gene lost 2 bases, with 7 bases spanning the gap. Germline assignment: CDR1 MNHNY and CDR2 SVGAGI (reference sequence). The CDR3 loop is CASSYSNRNTEAFF. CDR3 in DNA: TGTGCCAGCAGTTACTCGAACAGAAACACTGAAGCTTTCTTT.

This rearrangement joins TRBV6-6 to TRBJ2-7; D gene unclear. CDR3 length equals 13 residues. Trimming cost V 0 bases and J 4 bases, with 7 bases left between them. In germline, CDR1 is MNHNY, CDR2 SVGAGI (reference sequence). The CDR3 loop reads CASSYSGSYEQYF. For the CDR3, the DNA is TGTGCCAGCAGTTACTCGGGCAGTTACGAGCAGTACTTC.

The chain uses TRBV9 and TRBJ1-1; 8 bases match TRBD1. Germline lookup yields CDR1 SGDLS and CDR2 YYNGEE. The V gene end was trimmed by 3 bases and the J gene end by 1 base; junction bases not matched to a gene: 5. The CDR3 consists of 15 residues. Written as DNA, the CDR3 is TGTGCCAGCAGCGCCCGCGGGACAGGGAACACTGAAGCTTTCTTT. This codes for CASSARGTGNTEAFF.

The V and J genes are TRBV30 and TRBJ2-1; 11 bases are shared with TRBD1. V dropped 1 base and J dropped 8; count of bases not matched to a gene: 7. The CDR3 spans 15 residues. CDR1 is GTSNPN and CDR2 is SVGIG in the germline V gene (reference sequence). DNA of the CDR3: TGTGCCTGGAGTGCCGGGACAGGGGGGGTCTATGAGCAGTTCTTC. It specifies CAWSAGTGGVYEQFF.

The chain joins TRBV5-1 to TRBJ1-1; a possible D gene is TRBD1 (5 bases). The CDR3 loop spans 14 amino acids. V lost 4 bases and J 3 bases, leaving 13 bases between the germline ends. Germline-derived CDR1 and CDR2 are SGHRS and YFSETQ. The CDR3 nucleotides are TGCGCCAGCAGCCCTAGCCTAGGGGACACTGAAGCTTTCTTT. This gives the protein CASSPSLGDTEAFF.

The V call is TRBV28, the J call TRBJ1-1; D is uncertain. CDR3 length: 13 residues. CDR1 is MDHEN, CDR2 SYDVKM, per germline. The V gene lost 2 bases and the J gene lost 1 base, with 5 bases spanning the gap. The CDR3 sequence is CASSLSRNTEAFF. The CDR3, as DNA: TGTGCCAGCAGTTTAAGTAGGAACACTGAAGCTTTCTTT. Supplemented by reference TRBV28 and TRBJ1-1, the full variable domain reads DVKVTQSSRYLVKRTGEKVFLECVQDMDHENMFWYRQDPGLGLRLIYFSYDVKMKEKGDIPEGYSVSREKKERFSLILESASTNQTSMYLCASSLSRNTEAFFGQGTRLTVV.

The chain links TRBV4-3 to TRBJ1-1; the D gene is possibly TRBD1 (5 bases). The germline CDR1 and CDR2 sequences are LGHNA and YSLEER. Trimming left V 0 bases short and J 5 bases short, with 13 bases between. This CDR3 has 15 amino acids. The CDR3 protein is CASSQDPQGGTEAFF. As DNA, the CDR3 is TGCGCCAGCAGCCAAGACCCGCAGGGAGGAACTGAAGCTTTCTTT.

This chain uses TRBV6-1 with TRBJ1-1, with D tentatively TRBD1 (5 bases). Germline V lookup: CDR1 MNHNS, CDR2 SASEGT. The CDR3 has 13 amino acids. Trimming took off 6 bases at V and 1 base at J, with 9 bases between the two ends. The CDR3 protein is CASRGTGNTEAFF. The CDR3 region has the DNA TGTGCCAGCAGGGGGACGGGGAACACTGAAGCTTTCTTT.

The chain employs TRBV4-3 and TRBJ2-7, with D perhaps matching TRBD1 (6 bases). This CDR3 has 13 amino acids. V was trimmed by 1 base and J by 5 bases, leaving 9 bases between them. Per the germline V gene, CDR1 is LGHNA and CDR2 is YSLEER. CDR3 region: CASSQARTDEQYF. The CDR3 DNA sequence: TGCGCCAGCAGCCAAGCCCGGACAGACGAGCAGTACTTC.

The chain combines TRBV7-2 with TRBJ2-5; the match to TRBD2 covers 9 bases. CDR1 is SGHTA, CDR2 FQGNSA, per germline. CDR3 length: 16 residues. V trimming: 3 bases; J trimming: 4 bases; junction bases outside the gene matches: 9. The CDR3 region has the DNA TGTGCCAGCAGCTTCACGTCTAGCGGGGTTCGAGAGACCCAGTACTTC. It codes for CASSFTSSGVRETQYF.

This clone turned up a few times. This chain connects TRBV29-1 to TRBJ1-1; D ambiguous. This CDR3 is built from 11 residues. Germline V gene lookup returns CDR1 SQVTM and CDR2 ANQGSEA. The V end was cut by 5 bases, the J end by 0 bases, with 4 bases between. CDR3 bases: TGCAGCGTTTCACTGAACACTGAAGCTTTCTTT. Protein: CSVSLNTEAFF.

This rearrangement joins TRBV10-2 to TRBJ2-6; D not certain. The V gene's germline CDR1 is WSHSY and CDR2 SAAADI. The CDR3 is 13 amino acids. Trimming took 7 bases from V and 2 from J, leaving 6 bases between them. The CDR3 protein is CASKSTGANVLTF. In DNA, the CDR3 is TGCGCCAGCAAGTCGACTGGGGCCAACGTCCTGACTTTC.

The CDR3 DNA sequence: TGTGCCAGCCTATCGGGGTATGGCACTGAAGCTTTCTTT. Residues: CASLSGYGTEAFF. The chain is built from TRBV7-9 and TRBJ1-1; D remains unclear. Trimming took off 8 bases at V and 4 bases at J, with 14 bases between the two ends. This CDR3 comprises 13 residues. Germline V CDR1 and CDR2: SEHNR, FQNEAQ (reference sequence).

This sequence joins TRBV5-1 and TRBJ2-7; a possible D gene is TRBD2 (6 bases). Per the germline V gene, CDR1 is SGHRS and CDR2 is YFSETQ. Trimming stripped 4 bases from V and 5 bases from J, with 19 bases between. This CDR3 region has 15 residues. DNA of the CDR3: TGCGCCAGCAGCCCCCGGCGGAGGGACCTGGACGAGCAGTACTTC. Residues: CASSPRRRDLDEQYF.

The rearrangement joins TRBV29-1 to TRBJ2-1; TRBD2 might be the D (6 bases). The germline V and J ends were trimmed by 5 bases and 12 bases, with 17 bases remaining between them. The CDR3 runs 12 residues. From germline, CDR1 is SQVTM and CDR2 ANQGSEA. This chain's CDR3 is CSVRRGLVGQFF. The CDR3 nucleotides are TGCAGCGTTCGGCGGGGTCTAGTCGGGCAGTTCTTC.

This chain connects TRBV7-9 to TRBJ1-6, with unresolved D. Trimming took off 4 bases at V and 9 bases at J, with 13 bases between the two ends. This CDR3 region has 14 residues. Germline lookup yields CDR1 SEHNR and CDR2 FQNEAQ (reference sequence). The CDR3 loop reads CASSSSLSSSPLHF. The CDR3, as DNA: TGTGCCAGCAGCTCATCCTTGTCGTCTTCACCCCTCCACTTT. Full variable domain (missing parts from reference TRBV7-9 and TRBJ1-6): DTGVSQNPRHKITKRGQNVTFRCDPISEHNRLYWYRQTLGQGPEFLTYFQNEAQLEKSRLLSDRFSAERPKGSFSTLEIQRTEQGDSAMYLCASSSSLSSSPLHFGNGTRLTVT.

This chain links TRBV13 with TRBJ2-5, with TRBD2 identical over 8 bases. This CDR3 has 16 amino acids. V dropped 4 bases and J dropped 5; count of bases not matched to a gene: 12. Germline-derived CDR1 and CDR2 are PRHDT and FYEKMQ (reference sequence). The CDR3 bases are TGTGCCAGCAGCTCGACTAGCGCTCGGAGGGGGGAGACCCAGTACTTC. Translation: CASSSTSARRGETQYF.